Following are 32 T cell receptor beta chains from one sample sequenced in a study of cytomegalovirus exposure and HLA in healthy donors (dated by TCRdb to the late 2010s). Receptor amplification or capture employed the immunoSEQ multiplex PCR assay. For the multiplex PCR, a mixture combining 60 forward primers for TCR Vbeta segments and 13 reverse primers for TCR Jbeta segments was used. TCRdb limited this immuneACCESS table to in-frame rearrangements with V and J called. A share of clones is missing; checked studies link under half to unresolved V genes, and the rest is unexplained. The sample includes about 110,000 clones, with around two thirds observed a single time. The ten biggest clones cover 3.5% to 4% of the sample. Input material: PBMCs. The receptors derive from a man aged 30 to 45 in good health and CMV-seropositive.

The CDR3 DNA reads TGCAGCGTTGTGGATAGGGGTTACGAGCAGTACTTC. This gives the protein CSVVDRGYEQYF. V and J are TRBV29-1 and TRBJ2-7; D is perhaps TRBD1 (5 bases). Germline assignment: CDR1 SQVTM and CDR2 ANQGSEA. This CDR3 has 12 amino acids. Trimming left V 4 bases short and J 4 bases short, with 11 bases between.

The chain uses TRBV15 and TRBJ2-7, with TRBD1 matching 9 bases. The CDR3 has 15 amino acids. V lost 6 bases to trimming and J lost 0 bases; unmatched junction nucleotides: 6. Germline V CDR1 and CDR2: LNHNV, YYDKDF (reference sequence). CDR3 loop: CATSPPGQGSYEQYF. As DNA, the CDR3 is TGTGCCACCAGTCCTCCGGGACAGGGCTCCTACGAGCAGTACTTC.

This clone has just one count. CDR3 amino acids: CAWNEYRDEQYF. In DNA form, the CDR3 reads TGTGCCTGGAACGAGTACCGCGACGAGCAGTACTTC. The chain joins TRBV30 to TRBJ2-7; D is unclear. Germline CDR1 GTSNPN, CDR2 SVGIG (reference sequence). Trimming stripped 4 bases from V and 5 bases from J, with 12 bases between. CDR3 length equals 12 residues. The complete variable domain, with remaining parts taken from reference TRBV30 and TRBJ2-7, reads SQTIHQWPATLVQPVGSPLSLECTVEGTSNPNLYWYRQAAGRGLQLLFYSVGIGQISSEVPQNLSASRPQDRQFILSSKKLLLSDSGFYLCAWNEYRDEQYFGPGTRLTVT.

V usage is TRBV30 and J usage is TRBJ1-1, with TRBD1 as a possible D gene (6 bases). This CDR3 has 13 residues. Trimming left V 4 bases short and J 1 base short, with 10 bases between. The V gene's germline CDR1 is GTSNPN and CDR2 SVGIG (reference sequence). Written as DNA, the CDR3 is TGTGCCTGGAAGCGAGGGGGGAACACTGAAGCTTTCTTT. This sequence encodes CAWKRGGNTEAFF.

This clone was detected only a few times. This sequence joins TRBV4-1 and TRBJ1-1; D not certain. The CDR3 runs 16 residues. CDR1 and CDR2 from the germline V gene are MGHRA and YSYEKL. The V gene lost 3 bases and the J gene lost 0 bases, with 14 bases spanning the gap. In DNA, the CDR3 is TGCGCCAGCAGCCATTCGATGGCACTAATGAACACTGAAGCTTTCTTT. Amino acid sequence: CASSHSMALMNTEAFF.

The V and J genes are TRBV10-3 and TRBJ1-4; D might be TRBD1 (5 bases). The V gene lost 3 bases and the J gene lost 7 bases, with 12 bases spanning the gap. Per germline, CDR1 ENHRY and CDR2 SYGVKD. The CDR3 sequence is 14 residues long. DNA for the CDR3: TGTGCCATCAGTGACGGCGGGGGGGGTGAAAAACTGTTTTTT. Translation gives CAISDGGGGEKLFF.

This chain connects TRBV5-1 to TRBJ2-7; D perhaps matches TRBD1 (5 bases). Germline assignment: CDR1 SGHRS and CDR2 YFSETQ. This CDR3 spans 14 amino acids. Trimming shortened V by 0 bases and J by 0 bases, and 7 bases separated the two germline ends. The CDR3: CASSLEGYSYEQYF. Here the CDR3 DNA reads TGCGCCAGCAGCTTGGAGGGGTACTCCTACGAGCAGTACTTC.

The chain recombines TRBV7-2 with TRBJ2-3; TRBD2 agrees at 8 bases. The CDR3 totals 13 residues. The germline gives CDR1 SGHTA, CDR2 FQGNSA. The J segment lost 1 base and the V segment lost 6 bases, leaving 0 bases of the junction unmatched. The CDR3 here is CASSSGGTDTQYF. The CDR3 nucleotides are TGTGCCAGCAGTAGCGGGGGCACAGATACGCAGTATTTT.

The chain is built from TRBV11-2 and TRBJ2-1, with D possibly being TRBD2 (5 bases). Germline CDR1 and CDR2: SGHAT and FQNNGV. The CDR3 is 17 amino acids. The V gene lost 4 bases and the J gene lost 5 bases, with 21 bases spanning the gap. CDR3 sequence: CASSSFTLRRSNNEQFF. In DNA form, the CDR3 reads TGTGCCAGCAGCTCCTTCACCCTAAGGAGGTCTAACAATGAGCAGTTCTTC.

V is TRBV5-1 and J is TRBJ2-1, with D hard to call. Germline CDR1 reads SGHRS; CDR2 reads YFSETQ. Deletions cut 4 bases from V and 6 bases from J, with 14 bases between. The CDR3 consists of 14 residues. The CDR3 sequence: CASSRGSQTNEQFF. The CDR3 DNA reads TGCGCCAGCAGCCGAGGTTCCCAGACCAATGAGCAGTTCTTC.

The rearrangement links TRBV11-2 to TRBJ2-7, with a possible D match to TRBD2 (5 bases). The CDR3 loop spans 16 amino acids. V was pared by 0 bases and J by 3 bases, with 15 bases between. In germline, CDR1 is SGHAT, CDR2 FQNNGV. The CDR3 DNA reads TGTGCCAGCAGCTTAGATCCTACAAGGGCGGGCTACGAGCAGTACTTC. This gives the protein CASSLDPTRAGYEQYF.

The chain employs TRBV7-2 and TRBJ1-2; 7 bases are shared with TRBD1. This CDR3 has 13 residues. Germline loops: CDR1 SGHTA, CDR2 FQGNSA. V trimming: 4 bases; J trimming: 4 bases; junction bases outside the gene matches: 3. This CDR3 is CASSSGTVYGYTF. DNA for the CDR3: TGTGCCAGCAGCTCGGGGACAGTCTATGGCTACACCTTC.

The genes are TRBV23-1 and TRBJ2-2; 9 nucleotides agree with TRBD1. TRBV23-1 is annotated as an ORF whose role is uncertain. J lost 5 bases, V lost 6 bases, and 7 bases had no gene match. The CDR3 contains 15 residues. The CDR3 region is CASSLDRGGTGELFF. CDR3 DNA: TGCGCCAGCAGCCTCGACAGGGGGGGAACCGGGGAGCTGTTTTTT.

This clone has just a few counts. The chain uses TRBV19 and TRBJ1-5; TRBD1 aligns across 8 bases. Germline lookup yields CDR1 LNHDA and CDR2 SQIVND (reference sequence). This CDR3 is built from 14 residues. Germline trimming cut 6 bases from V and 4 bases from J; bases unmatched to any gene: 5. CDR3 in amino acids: CASSGTGLNQPQHF. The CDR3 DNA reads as TGTGCCAGTAGCGGGACAGGCCTTAATCAGCCCCAGCATTTT.

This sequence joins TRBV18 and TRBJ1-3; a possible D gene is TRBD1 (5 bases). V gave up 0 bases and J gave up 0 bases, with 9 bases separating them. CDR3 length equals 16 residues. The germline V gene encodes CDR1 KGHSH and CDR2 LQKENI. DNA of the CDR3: TGTGCCAGCTCACCACCGGGACTGACCTCTGGAAACACCATATATTTT. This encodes CASSPPGLTSGNTIYF.

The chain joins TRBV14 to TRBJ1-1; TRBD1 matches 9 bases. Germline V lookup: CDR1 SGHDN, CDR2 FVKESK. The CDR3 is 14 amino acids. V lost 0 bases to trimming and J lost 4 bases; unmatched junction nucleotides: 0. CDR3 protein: CASSQETGGTEAFF. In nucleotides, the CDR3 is TGTGCCAGCAGCCAAGAGACAGGGGGCACTGAAGCTTTCTTT.

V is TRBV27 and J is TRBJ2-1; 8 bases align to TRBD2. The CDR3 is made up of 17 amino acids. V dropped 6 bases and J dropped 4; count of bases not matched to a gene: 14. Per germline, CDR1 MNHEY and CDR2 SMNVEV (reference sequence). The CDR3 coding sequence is TGTGCCAGCAGCCCTCCGACTTTCGGGGGGGGTTACAATGAGCAGTTCTTC. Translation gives CASSPPTFGGGYNEQFF.

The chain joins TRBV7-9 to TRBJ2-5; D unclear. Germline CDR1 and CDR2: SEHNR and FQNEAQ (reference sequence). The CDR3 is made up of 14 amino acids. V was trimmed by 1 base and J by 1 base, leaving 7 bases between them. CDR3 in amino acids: CASSLGPFQETQYF. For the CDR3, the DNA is TGTGCCAGCAGCTTAGGTCCATTCCAAGAGACCCAGTACTTC. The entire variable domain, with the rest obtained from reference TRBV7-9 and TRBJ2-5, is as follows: DTGVSQNPRHKITKRGQNVTFRCDPISEHNRLYWYRQTLGQGPEFLTYFQNEAQLEKSRLLSDRFSAERPKGSFSTLEIQRTEQGDSAMYLCASSLGPFQETQYFGPGTRLLVL.

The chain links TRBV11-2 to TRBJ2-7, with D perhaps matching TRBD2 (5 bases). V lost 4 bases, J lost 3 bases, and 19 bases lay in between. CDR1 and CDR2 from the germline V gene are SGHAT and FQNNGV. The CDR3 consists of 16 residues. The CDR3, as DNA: TGTGCCAGCAGCTCGCACTCCGGGGAAGGCTACTACGAGCAGTACTTC. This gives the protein CASSSHSGEGYYEQYF.

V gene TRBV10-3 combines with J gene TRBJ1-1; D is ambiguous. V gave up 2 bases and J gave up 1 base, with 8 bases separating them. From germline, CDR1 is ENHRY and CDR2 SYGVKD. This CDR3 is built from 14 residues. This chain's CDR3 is CAISERQKNTEAFF. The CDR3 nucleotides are TGTGCCATCAGTGAGCGTCAGAAGAACACTGAAGCTTTCTTT.

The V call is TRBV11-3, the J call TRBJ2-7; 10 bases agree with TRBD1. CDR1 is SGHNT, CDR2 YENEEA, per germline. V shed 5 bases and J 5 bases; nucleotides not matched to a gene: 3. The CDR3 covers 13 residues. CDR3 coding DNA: TGTGCCAGCAGCCCCGGGACAGGGGACGAGCAGTACTTC. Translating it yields CASSPGTGDEQYF.

The CDR3 DNA reads TGTGCCAGCAGCTTCGCCCCGGGACAGGCCTACACCGGGGAGCTGTTTTTT. It codes for CASSFAPGQAYTGELFF. The chain employs TRBV7-9 and TRBJ2-2; TRBD1 aligns across 8 bases. Trimming removed 3 bases from V and 3 bases from J; junction bases left unmatched: 9. CDR1 and CDR2 (germline): SEHNR, FQNEAQ (reference sequence). This CDR3 contains 17 residues.

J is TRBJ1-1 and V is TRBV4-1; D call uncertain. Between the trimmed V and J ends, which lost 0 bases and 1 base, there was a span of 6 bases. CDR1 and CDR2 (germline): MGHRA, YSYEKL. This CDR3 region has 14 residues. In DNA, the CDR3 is TGCGCCAGCAGCCAAGAGTACGGGAACACTGAAGCTTTCTTT. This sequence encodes CASSQEYGNTEAFF.

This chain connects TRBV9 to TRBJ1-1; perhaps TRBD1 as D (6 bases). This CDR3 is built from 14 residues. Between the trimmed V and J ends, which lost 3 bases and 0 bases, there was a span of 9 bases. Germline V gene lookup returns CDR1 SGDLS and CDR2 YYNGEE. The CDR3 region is CASSGDNMNTEAFF. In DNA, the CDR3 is TGTGCCAGCAGCGGGGACAACATGAACACTGAAGCTTTCTTT.

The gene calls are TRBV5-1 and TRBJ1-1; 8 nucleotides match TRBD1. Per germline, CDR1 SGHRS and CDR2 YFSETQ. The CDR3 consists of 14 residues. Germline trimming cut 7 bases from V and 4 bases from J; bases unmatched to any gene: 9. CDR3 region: CASWAQGAITEAFF. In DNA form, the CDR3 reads TGCGCCAGCTGGGCGCAGGGGGCGATCACTGAAGCTTTCTTT.

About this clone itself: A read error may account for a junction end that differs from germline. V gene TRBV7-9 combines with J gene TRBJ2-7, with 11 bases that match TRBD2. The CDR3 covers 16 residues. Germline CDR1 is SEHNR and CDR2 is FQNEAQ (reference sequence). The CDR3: CSSSSLAGGSSYEQYF. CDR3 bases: TGTTCCAGCAGCTCCTTAGCGGGGGGGAGCTCCTACGAGCAGTACTTC.

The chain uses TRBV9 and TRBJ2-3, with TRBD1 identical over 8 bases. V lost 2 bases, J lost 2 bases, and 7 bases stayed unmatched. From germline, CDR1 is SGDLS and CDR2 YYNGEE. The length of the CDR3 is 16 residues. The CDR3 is CASSVAGGDITDTQYF. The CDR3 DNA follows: TGTGCCAGCAGCGTGGCAGGGGGCGATATCACAGATACGCAGTATTTT. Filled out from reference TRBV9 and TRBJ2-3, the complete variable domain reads DSGVTQTPKHLITATGQRVTLRCSPRSGDLSVYWYQQSLDQGLQFLIQYYNGEERAKGNILERFSAQQFPDLHSELNLSSLELGDSALYFCASSVAGGDITDTQYFGPGTRLTVL.

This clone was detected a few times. The CDR3: CASSNRVSEAFF. DNA for the CDR3: TGTGCCAGTAGCAATAGAGTCTCCGAAGCTTTCTTT. The chain is built from TRBV19 and TRBJ1-1, with unresolved D. The germline gives CDR1 LNHDA, CDR2 SQIVND (reference sequence). V shed 6 bases and J shed 8 bases, with 13 bases lying between them. This CDR3 is 12 amino acids long.

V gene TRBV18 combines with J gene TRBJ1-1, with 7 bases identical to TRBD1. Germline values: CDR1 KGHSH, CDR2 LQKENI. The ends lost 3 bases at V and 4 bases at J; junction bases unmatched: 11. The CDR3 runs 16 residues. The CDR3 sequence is CASSPNRDRRGTEAFF. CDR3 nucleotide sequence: TGTGCCAGCTCACCTAACCGGGACAGACGGGGCACTGAAGCTTTCTTT.

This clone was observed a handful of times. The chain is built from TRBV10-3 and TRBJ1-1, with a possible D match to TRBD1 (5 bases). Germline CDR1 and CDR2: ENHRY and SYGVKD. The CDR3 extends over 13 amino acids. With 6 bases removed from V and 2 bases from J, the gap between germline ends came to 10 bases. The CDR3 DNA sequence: TGTGCCATCAGCGAGACAGAAAACACTGAAGCTTTCTTT. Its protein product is CAISETENTEAFF.

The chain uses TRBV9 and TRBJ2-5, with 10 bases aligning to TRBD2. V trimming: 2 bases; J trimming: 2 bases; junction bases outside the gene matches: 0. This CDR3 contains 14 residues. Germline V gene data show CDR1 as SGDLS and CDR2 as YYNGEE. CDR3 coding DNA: TGTGCCAGCAGCGTTAGCGGGGGGCAAGAGACCCAGTACTTC. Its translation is CASSVSGGQETQYF.

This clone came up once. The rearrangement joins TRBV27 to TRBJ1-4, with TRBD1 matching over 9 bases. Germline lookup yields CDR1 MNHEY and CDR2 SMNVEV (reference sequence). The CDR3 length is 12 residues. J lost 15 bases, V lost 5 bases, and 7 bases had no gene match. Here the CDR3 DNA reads TGTGCCAGCAGTCCAGGGACAGGGTCAGTGTTTTTT. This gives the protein CASSPGTGSVFF. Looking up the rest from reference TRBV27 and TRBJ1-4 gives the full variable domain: EAQVTQNPRYLITVTGKKLTVTCSQNMNHEYMSWYRQDPGLGLRQIYYSMNVEVTDKGDVPEGYKVSRKEKRNFPLILESPSPNQTSLYFCASSPGTGSVFFGSGTQLSVL.